The T cell receptor beta chain described here comes from a study of T cells in Graves' hyperthyroidism and ophthalmopathy. Study as a whole: Initial diagnosis, before any treatment, was when peripheral blood was collected.

When ophthalmopathy did not progress within 18 months, Graves' hyperthyroidism was considered stable. The diagnostic basis comprised clinical symptoms, serum thyroxine and TRAb, thyroid ultrasound and orbital computed tomography. From germline, CDR1 is DFQATT and CDR2 SNEGSKA (reference sequence). This CDR3 has 15 residues. Deletions cut 1 base from V and 3 bases from J, with 10 bases between. Findings and limits, study-wide: In validation, the model predicted ophthalmopathy. These predictions came a median 6.5 months before onset.

What was amplified from RNA transcripts were TCR beta CDR3 regions. TCR CDR3 regions were first amplified by RT-PCR with HTBI primers. TCRdb reprocessed the multiplex PCR reads with MiXCR, giving one entry per CDR3 protein. This table has hundreds of thousands of distinct CDR3 sequences, 16% appearing once. Ten or more counts support this clonotype. What it binds is not known. This chain links TRBV20-1 with TRBJ1-6; no definite D call. The receptor's source is a woman aged 18-29 years with Graves' hyperthyroidism. Sequencing was carried out using blood. CDR3 nucleotide sequence: TGCAGTGCTAGAGGACTTACAAGCTATAATTCACCCCTCCACTTT. Translation: CSARGLTSYNSPLHF.